The 3 T cell receptor beta chains reported below all come from one sample, sequenced in a study of blood T cell repertoires in COVID-19. Repertoires were generated with immunoSEQ multiplex PCR, while TCRdb's copy carries only in-frame clones and drops some. The profile shows around 170,000 clones, around 86% of them singletons. The sequenced sample was peripheral blood. These receptors all stem from a woman under 40 with active or convalescent COVID-19.

The chain recombines TRBV28 with TRBJ1-1; 7 nucleotides agree with TRBD1. The ends lost 6 bases at V and 2 bases at J; junction bases unmatched: 24. The CDR3 is 20 residues long. Germline V CDR1 and CDR2: MDHEN, SYDVKM. DNA of the CDR3: TGTGCCAGCAGAACCTGGGGAGCAGGGACGGTGTACAGGGGTAACACTGAAGCTTTCTTT. It yields the protein CASRTWGAGTVYRGNTEAFF.

V usage is TRBV3-1 (or the pseudogene TRBV3-2) and J usage is TRBJ1-2; D is unclear. The CDR3 consists of 17 residues. The germline V gene has CDR1 LGHDT and CDR2 YNNKEL (reference sequence). V lost 0 bases and J 5 bases, leaving 19 bases between the germline ends. CDR3: CASSQDLGSRRTYGYTF. CDR3 sequence (DNA): TGTGCCAGCAGCCAAGATTTAGGGAGCAGACGAACTTATGGCTACACCTTC.

This chain uses TRBV7-9 with TRBJ1-1; 12 positions match TRBD1. Trimming cost V 5 bases and J 1 base; bases outside gene matches: 8. The CDR3 length is 17 residues. Germline values: CDR1 SEHNR, CDR2 FQNEAQ (reference sequence). Written as DNA, the CDR3 is TGTGCCAGCAGCATGGGGACAGGGGGCGCGAGGAACACTGAAGCTTTCTTT. Encoded protein: CASSMGTGGARNTEAFF.